This TCR beta chain is drawn from a study of memory CD8 T cells in hepatitis C reinfection. Produced via immunoSEQ multiplex PCR; TCRdb's table is partial and in-frame only. This table has around 4,400 clones, approximately 86% appearing once. The time point: late/post reinfection, 12 to 24 weeks after detection. No in vitro expansion preceded TCR sequencing of the sorted cells. Two donors provided sorted CD3+ CD8+ CD45RO- naive CD8 T cells at all three reinfection time points. The length of the CDR3 is 13 residues. V shed 2 bases and J shed 4 bases, with 9 bases lying between them. In germline, CDR1 is SGHNT, CDR2 YYREEE (reference sequence).

The clonotype comes from a man aged 50 to 59 with hepatitis C virus infection. This chain connects TRBV5-4 to TRBJ1-2, with D possibly being TRBD1 (6 bases). Input material: naive CD8+ T cells sorted from blood. The CDR3 is CASSLQGSYGYTF. The CDR3 nucleotides read TGTGCCAGCAGCTTACAGGGCTCCTATGGCTACACCTTC.